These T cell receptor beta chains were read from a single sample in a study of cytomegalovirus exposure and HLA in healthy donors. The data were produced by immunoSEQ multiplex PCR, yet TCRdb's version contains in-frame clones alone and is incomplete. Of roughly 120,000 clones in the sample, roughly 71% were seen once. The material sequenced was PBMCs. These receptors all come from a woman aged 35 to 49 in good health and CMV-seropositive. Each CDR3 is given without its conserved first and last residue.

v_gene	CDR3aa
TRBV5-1	ASSTGTGTGELF
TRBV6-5	ASSYSSYEQY
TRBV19	ASRQGGQPQH
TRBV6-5	ASSSAGIGADTQY
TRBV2	ASSESRGDYGYT
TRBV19	ASSMTVFGNQPQH
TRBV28	ASSDRGNQPQH
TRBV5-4	ASSGLGASNHEQF
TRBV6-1	ASSESLAGGNEQF
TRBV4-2	ASSQDPGQPQH
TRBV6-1	ASSEGTGVLVRETQY
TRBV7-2	ASSLLGGGVTDEAF
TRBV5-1	ASSFGTAQETQY
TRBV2	ASSESNRVNTEAF
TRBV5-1	ASSPGLAGARDEQF